What follows describes a single T cell receptor beta chain. The antigen is undetermined. Clones were read by immunoSEQ multiplex PCR, and TCRdb kept only the in-frame ones, dropping some. The data hold 55,000 to 65,000 clones, with roughly 81% observed a single time. These data are taken from a study of vaccination effects on CD4 cells after COVID-19. Trimming left V 3 bases short and J 7 bases short, with 9 bases between. CDR3 length: 13 residues. Per germline, CDR1 MDHEN and CDR2 SYDVKM. The ViraFEST assay expanded antigen-specific CD4+ T cells with viral peptide pools before sequencing. Following 10 days of culture, CD4+ T cells were isolated. A half-medium replacement with IL-2 medium was carried out on days 3 and 7.

The receptor's source is a human donor who received a COVID-19 vaccine. This chain joins TRBV28 and TRBJ1-4; D gene uncertain. The sample consisted of CD4+ T cells from PBMCs cultured with HCoV-229E spike peptides, taken before COVID-19 vaccination. This CDR3 reads CASSLSETEKLFF. CDR3 bases: TGTGCCAGCAGTTTGTCAGAAACTGAAAAACTGTTTTTT.